The clone carrying this TCR beta chain was picked up many times. Its specificity is unknown. Each CDR3 protein gets one entry after TCRdb re-called the reads with MiXCR. The table shows about 260,000 distinct CDR3 sequences, with roughly 15% occurring only once. CDR1 is SGHVS, CDR2 FQNEAQ, per germline. The CDR3 covers 14 residues. Trimming took 5 bases from V and 3 from J, leaving 14 bases between them. These data come from a study of T cell repertoires in cytomegalovirus infection. Study-level results: Dominant in the ex vivo response were TCR beta clonotypes restricted by HLA-C and specific for CMV. Public TCR beta family frequency separated CMV-and-HLA carriers, including in an independent cohort.

This TCR came from a human donor in good health (CMV status not recorded). Some clones in this sample may be carry-over from other donors' samples. This chain links TRBV7-8 with TRBJ2-7, with a tentative D call TRBD2 (6 bases). What was sequenced was PBMCs. The CDR3 spells CASSQQGLIYEQYF. CDR3 DNA sequence: TGTGCCAGCAGCCAGCAGGGACTTATCTACGAGCAGTACTTC.